Each of the 11 T cell receptor beta chains below was sequenced from the same sample in a study of cytomegalovirus exposure and HLA in healthy donors. Primers included in the PCR were 60 Vbeta and 13 Jbeta primers. Assay used: immunoSEQ multiplex PCR; TCRdb lists only in-frame clones, some missing. This repertoire shows more than 250,000 clones, approximately 90% found once; its top ten account for 2% to 3%. Sequencing was done on a sample of PBMCs. These TCRs come from a woman aged 18-29 years in good health and CMV-seronegative.

This sequence joins TRBV10-3 and TRBJ1-6, with D possibly TRBD1 on 5 matching bases. The CDR3 is 17 amino acids. CDR1 and CDR2 (germline): ENHRY, SYGVKD. Trimming left V 0 bases short and J 10 bases short, with 19 bases between. CDR3: CAISESSRALGRSPLHF. The CDR3 nucleotides are TGTGCCATCAGTGAGTCGTCCAGGGCCCTTGGTAGATCACCCCTCCACTTT.

The rearrangement links TRBV5-6 to TRBJ1-2, with 7 bases fitting TRBD1. This CDR3 has 13 residues. The V segment lost 2 bases and the J segment 8 bases; nucleotides outside the gene matches: 6. From germline, CDR1 is SGHDT and CDR2 YYEEEE. The CDR3 DNA reads as TGTGCCAGCAGCTTTGGGACAGAGGACGGCTACACCTTC. Its translation is CASSFGTEDGYTF.

Remarks on this clone: The junction departs from germline at one end; a sequencing error may be responsible. The gene calls are TRBV7-9 and TRBJ1-4; no definite D call. The germline CDR1 and CDR2 sequences are SEHNR and FQNEAQ (reference sequence). CDR3 length: 14 amino acids. The CDR3 reads CSSSLGPPNEKLFF. The CDR3 DNA reads TGTTCCAGCAGCTTGGGCCCACCGAATGAAAAACTGTTTTTT.

CDR3: CASRPGTVYGYTF. The CDR3 DNA is TGTGCCAGCAGACCCGGGACAGTGTATGGCTACACCTTC. The V call is TRBV6-5, the J call TRBJ1-2; 7 bases are shared with TRBD1. Trimming at V came to 6 bases and at J to 5 bases, leaving 6 bases not matched to a gene. Germline V CDR1 and CDR2: MNHEY, SVGAGI. CDR3 length: 13 amino acids.

As for this clone: One end of the junction varies from germline; a read error may be responsible. The chain links TRBV7-9 to TRBJ1-2; possible D gene TRBD1, 6 bases. This CDR3 comprises 13 residues. Germline values: CDR1 SEHNR, CDR2 FQNEAQ (reference sequence). In DNA, the CDR3 is TGTTCCAGCAGCTCGGACAGTCTCTATGGCTACACCTTC. This gives the protein CSSSSDSLYGYTF.

The chain joins TRBV18 to TRBJ1-3, with TRBD1 identical over 7 bases. The CDR3 is 17 amino acids. J was trimmed by 2 bases and V by 1 base; bases with no gene match: 8. Germline lookup yields CDR1 KGHSH and CDR2 LQKENI. The CDR3: CASSPLATGDAGNTIYF. The CDR3 DNA sequence: TGTGCCAGCTCACCACTTGCCACAGGGGACGCTGGAAACACCATATATTTT.

This clone was seen a single time. V is TRBV6-5 and J is TRBJ1-5; TRBD1 is a possible D gene (6 bases). The germline gives CDR1 MNHEY, CDR2 SVGAGI. V was cut by 6 bases and J by 7 bases, with 16 bases left in between. There are 14 residues in the CDR3. CDR3 region: CASRAGTPEQPQHF. The CDR3 bases are TGTGCCAGCAGAGCCGGGACACCCGAACAGCCCCAGCATTTT.

The rearrangement joins TRBV5-4 to TRBJ1-5; D is ambiguous. The CDR3 spans 13 residues. CDR1 is SGHNT and CDR2 is YYREEE in the germline V gene (reference sequence). V shed 0 bases and J shed 5 bases, with 6 bases lying between them. This CDR3 reads CASSLGGDQPQHF. CDR3 DNA: TGTGCCAGCAGCTTGGGAGGCGATCAGCCCCAGCATTTT.

The V call is TRBV19, the J call TRBJ2-1, with TRBD2 matching 10 bases. The trim removed 3 bases at V and 9 bases at J, leaving 5 bases unmatched. The CDR3 spans 14 residues. The germline V gene has CDR1 LNHDA and CDR2 SQIVND (reference sequence). CDR3 amino acids: CASSILAGAGEQFF. CDR3 nucleotide sequence: TGTGCCAGTAGTATCCTAGCGGGGGCGGGTGAGCAGTTCTTC.

V gene TRBV6-5 combines with J gene TRBJ2-5; 11 bases agree with TRBD2. Germline-derived CDR1 and CDR2 are MNHEY and SVGAGI. V shed 4 bases and J 5 bases; nucleotides not matched to a gene: 9. CDR3 length: 16 residues. The CDR3 DNA reads as TGTGCCAGCAGTTTCCTGACTAGCGGGACTATGGAGACCCAGTACTTC. It translates to CASSFLTSGTMETQYF.

The chain joins TRBV11-2 to TRBJ2-5, with 10 bases aligning to TRBD1. Trimming at V came to 5 bases and at J to 2 bases, leaving 14 bases not matched to a gene. This CDR3 contains 18 residues. Germline V gene data show CDR1 as SGHAT and CDR2 as FQNNGV. The CDR3 loop reads CASSLDRGGTGVQETQYF. For the CDR3, the DNA is TGTGCCAGCAGCCTCGATAGGGGGGGGACAGGGGTACAAGAGACCCAGTACTTC.